The rows below give T cell receptor beta chains drawn from one sample of a study of Graves' ophthalmopathy and Graves' hyperthyroidism. TCRdb recomputed calls from the multiplex PCR reads with MiXCR, one row per CDR3 protein. The repertoire holds a few hundred thousand distinct CDR3 sequences, around 19% seen once, with about 1.4% in the top ten. Input material: peripheral blood. The source is a woman in her late teens or twenties with Graves' ophthalmopathy. Both conserved end residues are part of each CDR3. D genes are given only for firm matches. Clone sizes are given selectively: once, few, many, or a class where the clone is expanded.

TRBJ2-2,TRBV28,many,TRBD1,TGTGCCAGCAGGTTAACAGGGGCGGGCACCGGGGAGCTGTTTTTT,CASRLTGAGTGELFF
TRBJ1-1,TRBV11-2,many,TRBD1,TGTGCCAGCAGCTTGACTAGCAGGGGGATGAACACTGAAGCTTTCTTT,CASSLTSRGMNTEAFF
TRBJ2-7,TRBV5-1,few,.,TGCGCCAGCAGCTTGGAGGACCTACGATTTGAGCAGTACTTC,CASSLEDLRFEQYF
TRBJ1-5,TRBV20-1,many,.,TGCAGTGCTAGGGATTTGACAGGTACTAATCAGCCCCAGCATTTT,CSARDLTGTNQPQHF
TRBJ1-1,TRBV12-3/TRBV12-4,many,.,TGTGCCAGCAGTGGACACACTGAAGCTTTCTTT,CASSGHTEAFF
TRBJ2-5,TRBV20-1,many,.,TGCAGTGCTGGCGGGGGCCCGGAGACCCAGTACTTC,CSAGGGPETQYF
TRBJ2-2,TRBV20-1,.,.,TGCAGTGCTGAGGACAGACACGCGAACACCGGGGAGCTGTTTTTT,CSAEDRHANTGELFF
TRBJ1-1,TRBV28,many,.,TGTGCCAGCAGTTTCACCGGGACACCGAACACTGAAGCTTTCTTT,CASSFTGTPNTEAFF
TRBJ1-3,TRBV20-1,many,.,TGCAGTGCTAGAGATGGGGTCGACTCTGGAAACACCATATATTTT,CSARDGVDSGNTIYF
TRBJ1-5,TRBV4-1,many,.,TGCGCCAGCAGCCAAACCGGGACATTCAGCAATCAGCCCCAGCATTTT,CASSQTGTFSNQPQHF
TRBJ1-1,TRBV19,many,TRBD1,TGTGCCAGTAGTGTCCCTCTGTTGGGACAGGGTAACACTGAAGCTTTCTTT,CASSVPLLGQGNTEAFF
TRBJ2-2,TRBV4-2,many,.,TGTGCCAGCAGCCAAGATCAGTCTAGCCGTGCCGGGGAGCTGTTTTTT,CASSQDQSSRAGELFF